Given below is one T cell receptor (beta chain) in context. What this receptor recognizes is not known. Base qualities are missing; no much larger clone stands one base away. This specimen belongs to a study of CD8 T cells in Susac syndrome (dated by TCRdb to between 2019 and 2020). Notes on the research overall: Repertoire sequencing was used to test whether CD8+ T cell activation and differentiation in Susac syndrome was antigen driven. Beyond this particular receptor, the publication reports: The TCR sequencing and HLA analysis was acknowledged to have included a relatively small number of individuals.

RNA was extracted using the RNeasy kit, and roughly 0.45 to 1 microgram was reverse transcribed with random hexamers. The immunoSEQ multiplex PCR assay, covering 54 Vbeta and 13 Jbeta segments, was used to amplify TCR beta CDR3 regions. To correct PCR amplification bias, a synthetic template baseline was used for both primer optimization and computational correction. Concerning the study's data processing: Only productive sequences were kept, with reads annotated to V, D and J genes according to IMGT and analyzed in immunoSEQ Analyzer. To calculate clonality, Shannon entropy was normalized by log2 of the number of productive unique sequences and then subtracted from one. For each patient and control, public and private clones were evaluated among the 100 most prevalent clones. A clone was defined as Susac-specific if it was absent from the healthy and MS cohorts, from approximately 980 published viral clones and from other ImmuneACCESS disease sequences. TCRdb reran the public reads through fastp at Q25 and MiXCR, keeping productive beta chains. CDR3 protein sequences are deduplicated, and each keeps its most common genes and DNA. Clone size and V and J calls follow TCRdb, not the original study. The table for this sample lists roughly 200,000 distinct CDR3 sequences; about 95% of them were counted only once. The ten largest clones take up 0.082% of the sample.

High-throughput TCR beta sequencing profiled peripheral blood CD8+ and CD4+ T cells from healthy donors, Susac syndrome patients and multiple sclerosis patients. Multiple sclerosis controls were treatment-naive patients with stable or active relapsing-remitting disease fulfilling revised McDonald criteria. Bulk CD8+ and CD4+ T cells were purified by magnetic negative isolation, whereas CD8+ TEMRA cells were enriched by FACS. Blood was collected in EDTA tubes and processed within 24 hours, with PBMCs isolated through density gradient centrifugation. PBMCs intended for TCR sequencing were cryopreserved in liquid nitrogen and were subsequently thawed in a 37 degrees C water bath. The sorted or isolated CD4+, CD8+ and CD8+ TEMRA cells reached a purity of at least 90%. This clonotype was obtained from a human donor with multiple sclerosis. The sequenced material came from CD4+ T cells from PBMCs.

The DNA is as follows: TGCGCCAGCAGCTTGGCGGCGGGGGGGACCTACGAGCAGTACGTC. The resulting protein is CASSLAAGGTYEQYV. The rearranged chain carries TRBV5-1 and TRBJ2-7, with 9 central nucleotides matching TRBD2. V and J are trimmed by 0 bases and 2 bases, and the gene matches miss 3 bases of the junction. The germline V gene yields SGHRS for CDR1 and YFSETQ for CDR2. The CDR3 contains 15 residues, cysteine and valine counted. Solely the CDR3 DNA is kept, with 45 bases framed from the first base.